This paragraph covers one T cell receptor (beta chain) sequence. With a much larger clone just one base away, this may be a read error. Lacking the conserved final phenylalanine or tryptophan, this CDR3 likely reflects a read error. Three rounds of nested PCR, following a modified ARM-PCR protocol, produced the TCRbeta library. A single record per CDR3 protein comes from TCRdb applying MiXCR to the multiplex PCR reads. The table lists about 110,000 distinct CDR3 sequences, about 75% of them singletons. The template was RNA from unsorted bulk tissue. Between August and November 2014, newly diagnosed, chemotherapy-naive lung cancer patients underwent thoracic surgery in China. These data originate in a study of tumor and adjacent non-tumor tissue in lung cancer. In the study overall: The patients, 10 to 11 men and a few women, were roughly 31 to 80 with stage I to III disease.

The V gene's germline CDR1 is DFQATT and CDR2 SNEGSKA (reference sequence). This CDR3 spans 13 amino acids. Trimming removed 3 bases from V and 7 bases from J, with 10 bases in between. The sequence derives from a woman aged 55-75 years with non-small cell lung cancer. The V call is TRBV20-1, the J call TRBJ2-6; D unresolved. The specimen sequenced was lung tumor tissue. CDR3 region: CSARPPGANVLTL. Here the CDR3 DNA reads TGCAGTGCTAGGCCTCCCGGAGCCAACGTCCTGACTCTC.